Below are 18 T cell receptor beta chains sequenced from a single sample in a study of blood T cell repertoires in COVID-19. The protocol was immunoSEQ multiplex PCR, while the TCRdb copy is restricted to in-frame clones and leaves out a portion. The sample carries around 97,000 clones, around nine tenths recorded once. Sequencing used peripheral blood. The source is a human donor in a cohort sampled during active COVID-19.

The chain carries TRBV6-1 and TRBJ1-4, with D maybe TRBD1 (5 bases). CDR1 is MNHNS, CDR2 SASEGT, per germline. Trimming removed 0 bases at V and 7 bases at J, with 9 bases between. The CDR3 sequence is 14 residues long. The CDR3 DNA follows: TGTGCCAGCAGTGAAGCGGGTAGGGGTGAAAAACTGTTTTTT. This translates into CASSEAGRGEKLFF.

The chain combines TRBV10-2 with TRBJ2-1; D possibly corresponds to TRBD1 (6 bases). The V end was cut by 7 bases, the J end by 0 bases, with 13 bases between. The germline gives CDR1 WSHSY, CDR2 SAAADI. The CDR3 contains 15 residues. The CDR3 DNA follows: TGCGCCAGCAAATCTTGGGACACCTCCTACAATGAGCAGTTCTTC. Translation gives CASKSWDTSYNEQFF.

The CDR3 is CASSPLAGDTYNEQFF. CDR3 bases: TGTGCCAGTAGTCCATTAGCGGGGGACACCTACAATGAGCAGTTCTTC. This chain joins TRBV19 and TRBJ2-1; 9 positions match TRBD2. Trimming cost V 5 bases and J 2 bases; bases outside gene matches: 7. The germline V gene has CDR1 LNHDA and CDR2 SQIVND (reference sequence). The CDR3 sequence is 16 residues long. The variable domain in full, completed from reference TRBV19 and TRBJ2-1, reads DGGITQSPKYLFRKEGQNVTLSCEQNLNHDAMYWYRQDPGQGLRLIYYSQIVNDFQKGDIAEGYSVSREKKESFPLTVTSAQKNPTAFYLCASSPLAGDTYNEQFFGPGTRLTVL.

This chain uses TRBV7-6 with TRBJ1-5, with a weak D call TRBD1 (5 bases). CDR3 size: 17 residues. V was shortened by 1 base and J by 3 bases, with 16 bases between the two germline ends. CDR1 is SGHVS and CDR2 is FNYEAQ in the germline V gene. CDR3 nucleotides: TGTGCCAGCAGCTTAGGGGGGGGTCCCGGCAACAATCAGCCCCAGCATTTT. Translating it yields CASSLGGGPGNNQPQHF.

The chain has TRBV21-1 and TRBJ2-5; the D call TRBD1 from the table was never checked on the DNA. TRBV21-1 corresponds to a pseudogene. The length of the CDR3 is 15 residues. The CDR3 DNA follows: TGTGCCAGCAGCAAAGTACCGACAGATCAAGAGACCCAGTACTTC. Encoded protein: CASSKVPTDQETQYF.

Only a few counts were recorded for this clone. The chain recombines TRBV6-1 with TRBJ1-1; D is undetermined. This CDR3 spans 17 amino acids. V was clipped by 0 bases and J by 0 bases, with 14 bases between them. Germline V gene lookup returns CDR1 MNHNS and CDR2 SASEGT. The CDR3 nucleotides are TGTGCCAGCAGTGAAGCCATGTCCAGTGTCATGAACACTGAAGCTTTCTTT. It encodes CASSEAMSSVMNTEAFF.

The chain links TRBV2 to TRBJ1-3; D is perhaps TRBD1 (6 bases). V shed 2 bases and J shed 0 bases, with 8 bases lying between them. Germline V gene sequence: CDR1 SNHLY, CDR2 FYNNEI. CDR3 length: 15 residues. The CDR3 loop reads CASSEYRASGNTIYF. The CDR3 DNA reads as TGTGCCAGCAGTGAATACAGGGCCTCTGGAAACACCATATATTTT. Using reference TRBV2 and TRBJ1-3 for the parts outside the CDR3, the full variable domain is EPEVTQTPSHQVTQMGQEVILRCVPISNHLYFYWYRQILGQKVEFLVSFYNNEISEKSEIFDDQFSVERPDGSNFTLKIRSTKLEDSAMYFCASSEYRASGNTIYFGEGSWLTVV.

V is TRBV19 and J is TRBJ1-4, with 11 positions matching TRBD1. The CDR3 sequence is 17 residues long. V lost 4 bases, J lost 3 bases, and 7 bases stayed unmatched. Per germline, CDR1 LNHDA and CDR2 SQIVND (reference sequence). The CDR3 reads CASSTRTGGLANEKLFF. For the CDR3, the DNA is TGTGCCAGTAGTACCCGGACAGGGGGCTTGGCTAATGAAAAACTGTTTTTT. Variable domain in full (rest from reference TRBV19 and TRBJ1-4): DGGITQSPKYLFRKEGQNVTLSCEQNLNHDAMYWYRQDPGQGLRLIYYSQIVNDFQKGDIAEGYSVSREKKESFPLTVTSAQKNPTAFYLCASSTRTGGLANEKLFFGSGTQLSVL.

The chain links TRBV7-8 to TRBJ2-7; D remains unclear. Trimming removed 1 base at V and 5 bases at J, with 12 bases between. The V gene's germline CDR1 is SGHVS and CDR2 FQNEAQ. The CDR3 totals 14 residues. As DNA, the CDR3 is TGTGCCAGCAGCTTAGGAGCCAGGCCCCACGAGCAGTACTTC. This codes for CASSLGARPHEQYF.

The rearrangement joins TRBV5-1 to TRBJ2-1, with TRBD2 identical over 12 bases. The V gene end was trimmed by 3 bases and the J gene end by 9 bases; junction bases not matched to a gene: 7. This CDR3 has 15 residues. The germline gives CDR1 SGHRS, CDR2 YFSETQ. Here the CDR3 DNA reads TGCGCCAGCAGCTCCCGACTAGCGGGAGAGGGTGAGCAGTTCTTC. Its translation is CASSSRLAGEGEQFF.

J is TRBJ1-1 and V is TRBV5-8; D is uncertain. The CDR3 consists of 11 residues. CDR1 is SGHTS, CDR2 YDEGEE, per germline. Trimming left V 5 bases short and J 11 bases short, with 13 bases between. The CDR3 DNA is TGTGCCAGCAGACTAAGAGGGAGGGCTTTCTTT. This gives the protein CASRLRGRAFF.

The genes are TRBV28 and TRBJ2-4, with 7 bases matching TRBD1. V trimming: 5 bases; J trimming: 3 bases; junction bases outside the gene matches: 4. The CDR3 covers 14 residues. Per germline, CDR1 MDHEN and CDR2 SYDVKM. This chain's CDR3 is CASSTGVGKNIQYF. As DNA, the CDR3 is TGTGCCAGCAGTACAGGGGTCGGCAAAAACATTCAGTACTTC. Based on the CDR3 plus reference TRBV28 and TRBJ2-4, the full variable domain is DVKVTQSSRYLVKRTGEKVFLECVQDMDHENMFWYRQDPGLGLRLIYFSYDVKMKEKGDIPEGYSVSREKKERFSLILESASTNQTSMYLCASSTGVGKNIQYFGAGTRLSVL.

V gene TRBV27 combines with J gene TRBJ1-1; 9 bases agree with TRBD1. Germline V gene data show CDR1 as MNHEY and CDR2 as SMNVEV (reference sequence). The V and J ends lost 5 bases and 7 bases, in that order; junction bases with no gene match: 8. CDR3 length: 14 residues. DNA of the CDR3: TGTGCCAGCAGTCCTACAGGGGGCCGGATTGAAGCTTTCTTT. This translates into CASSPTGGRIEAFF.

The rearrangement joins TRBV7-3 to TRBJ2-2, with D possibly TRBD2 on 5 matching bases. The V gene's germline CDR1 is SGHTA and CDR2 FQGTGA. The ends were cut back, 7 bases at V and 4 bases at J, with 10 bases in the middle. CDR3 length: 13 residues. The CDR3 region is CASTKDSTGELFF. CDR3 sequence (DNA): TGTGCCAGCACAAAGGACTCCACCGGGGAGCTGTTTTTT.

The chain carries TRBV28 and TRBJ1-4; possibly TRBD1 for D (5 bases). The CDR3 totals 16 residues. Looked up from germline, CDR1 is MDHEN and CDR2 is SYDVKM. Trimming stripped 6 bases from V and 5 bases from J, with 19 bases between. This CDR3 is CASSFEQTAYNEKLFF. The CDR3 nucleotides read TGTGCCAGCAGCTTCGAACAGACAGCCTACAATGAAAAACTGTTTTTT. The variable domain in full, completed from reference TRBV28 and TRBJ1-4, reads DVKVTQSSRYLVKRTGEKVFLECVQDMDHENMFWYRQDPGLGLRLIYFSYDVKMKEKGDIPEGYSVSREKKERFSLILESASTNQTSMYLCASSFEQTAYNEKLFFGSGTQLSVL.

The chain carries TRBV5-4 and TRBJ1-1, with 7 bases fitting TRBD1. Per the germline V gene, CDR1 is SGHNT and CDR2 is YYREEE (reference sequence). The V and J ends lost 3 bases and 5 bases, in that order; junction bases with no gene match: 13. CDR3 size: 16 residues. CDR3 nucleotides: TGTGCCAGCAGCTCAAGGGACAGACCAAAGGGTACTGAAGCTTTCTTT. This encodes CASSSRDRPKGTEAFF.

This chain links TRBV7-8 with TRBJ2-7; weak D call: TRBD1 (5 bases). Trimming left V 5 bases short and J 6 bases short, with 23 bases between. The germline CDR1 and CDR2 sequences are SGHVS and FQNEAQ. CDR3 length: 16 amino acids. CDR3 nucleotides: TGTGCCAGCAGCATCATAGGGGCCCCGCGGCCAACCGAGCAGTACTTC. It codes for CASSIIGAPRPTEQYF.

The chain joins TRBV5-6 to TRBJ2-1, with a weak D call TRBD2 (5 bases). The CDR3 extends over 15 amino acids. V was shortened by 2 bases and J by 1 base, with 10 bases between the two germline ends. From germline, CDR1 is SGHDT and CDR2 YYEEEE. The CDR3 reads CASSLAVTSYNEQFF. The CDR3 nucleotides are TGTGCCAGCAGCTTAGCGGTAACATCCTACAATGAGCAGTTCTTC.